These T cell receptor beta chains were read from a single sample in a study of blood T cell repertoires in COVID-19. Assay: immunoSEQ multiplex PCR; the TCRdb copy retains only in-frame clones and omits some. The sample lists hundreds of thousands of clones, 82% occurring once. Sequenced: peripheral blood. Receptors originate from a woman aged 80 or older with acute or convalescent COVID-19. Each CDR3 is given with its conserved first and last residue. A D gene is named only where the DNA matches it firmly. Clone size, where shown, is once, few, many, or a class for clones that have expanded.

v_call: TRBV6-1; d_call: NA; clone_size: once; j_call: TRBJ1-5; cdr3_nt: TGTGCCAGCAGTGAAACGACAGGTCTTACTCAGCCCCAGCATTTT; cdr3_aa: CASSETTGLTQPQHF
v_call: TRBV15; d_call: NA; clone_size: NA; j_call: TRBJ2-1; cdr3_nt: TGTGCCACCAGCAGAGAAAGTACTGTGGTCAATGAGCAGTTCTTC; cdr3_aa: CATSRESTVVNEQFF
v_call: TRBV7-2; d_call: TRBD2; clone_size: once; j_call: TRBJ2-7; cdr3_nt: TGTGCCAGCAGCCCTGAGCGGGGGCTCTCCTACGAGCAGTACTTC; cdr3_aa: CASSPERGLSYEQYF
v_call: TRBV28; d_call: TRBD1; clone_size: NA; j_call: TRBJ2-5; cdr3_nt: TGTGCCAGCAGTTTTGTGTCAGGACAGGGGGCGACCCAGTACTTC; cdr3_aa: CASSFVSGQGATQYF
v_call: TRBV11-3; d_call: TRBD1; clone_size: NA; j_call: TRBJ2-7; cdr3_nt: TGTGCCAGCAGCTTAGGCCCGACAGGGGGCACCTACGAGCAGTACTTC; cdr3_aa: CASSLGPTGGTYEQYF
v_call: TRBV7-9; d_call: TRBD1; clone_size: NA; j_call: TRBJ1-1; cdr3_nt: TGTGCCAGCAGCTTCGGGGCAGGGGGCACGACCACTGAAGCTTTCTTT; cdr3_aa: CASSFGAGGTTTEAFF
v_call: TRBV7-3; d_call: NA; clone_size: NA; j_call: TRBJ2-4; cdr3_nt: TGTGCCAGCAGCTTATTTTTCGGGTATGGGGGCGAGGAAAACATTCAGTACTTC; cdr3_aa: CASSLFFGYGGEENIQYF
v_call: TRBV11-3; d_call: NA; clone_size: few; j_call: TRBJ1-2; cdr3_nt: TGTGCCAGCAGCCGCGGACAGAACTATGGCTACACCTTC; cdr3_aa: CASSRGQNYGYTF
v_call: TRBV30; d_call: NA; clone_size: NA; j_call: TRBJ1-2; cdr3_nt: TGTGCCTGGAGTGCCAACCGGGTTCCCTATGGCTACACCTTC; cdr3_aa: CAWSANRVPYGYTF
v_call: TRBV11-3; d_call: NA; clone_size: few; j_call: TRBJ2-1; cdr3_nt: TGTGCCAGCAGCCGGGACTCCCGACGCCCCTCCTACAATGAGCAGTTCTTC; cdr3_aa: CASSRDSRRPSYNEQFF